Here is one T cell receptor (beta chain) with its context. Its antigen specificity is not known. One base away there is no much larger clone; base qualities are not given. The sample originates from a study of blood T cell repertoires in COVID-19 (dated by TCRdb to between 2020 and 2021). Some background on the complete study: Samples from collaborators originated in the United States, Italy and Spain and spanned both the acute and convalescent phases of COVID-19. The prospective study material was composed of cDNA or gDNA derived from T cells, B-cell-depleted T cells, or PBMCs. Subjects who had been exposed to COVID-19, were actively infected with it, or had recovered from it provided the deeply sampled blood TCRbeta repertoires that made up the dataset. The repertoires were released in a freely available public database intended as a resource for research on the immune response to SARS-CoV-2. Samples came from the ongoing ImmuneRACE study (first 160 participants) plus 1,254 subjects from 6 global collaborators. Sample metadata almost always included a de-identified subject ID, COVID-19 status, age in years and sex. Where available, HLA class I and class II types were taken from metadata supplied by the sample provider and were not determined by assay-based typing. The study at large found these results: The amount of clinical and demographic metadata varied by source and participant and was provided uncurated.

The CDR3 starts with the cysteine, ends with the phenylalanine, and has 18 residues. Left in the record is the CDR3 DNA by itself, 54 bases read in frame from the first base. Trimmed from V: 4 bases; trimmed from J: 3 bases; junction bases lacking a gene match: 14. Reading the germline V gene gives CDR1 SGHRS and CDR2 YFSETQ. Collaborating institutions collected whole blood in K2EDTA tubes following their own protocols. Collaborator samples were shipped for TCRbeta analysis as frozen whole blood, isolated PBMCs, or DNA extracted from either sample type. TCRbeta CDR3 regions were amplified from genomic DNA by means of the immunoSEQ Assay, a bias-controlled multiplex PCR. The study's processing was this. Nucleated cell counts per sample were estimated from amplification of reference gene primers within the assay. Sequence reads were collapsed and filtered to measure the absolute abundance of every unique TCRbeta CDR3 rearrangement. Productive Simpson clonality was computed per sample as the square root of Simpson's diversity index over productive rearrangements. The immuneACCESS repertoire file appears here via TCRdb, limited to in-frame rearrangements. These files lack a portion of the clones; in checked studies, under half of the deficit traces to unresolved V genes, and the cause of the others is not known. D and trimming come from the DNA, and the V and J calls and clone size come from that table. In all, the sample holds more than 300,000 clones, and around four fifths of those were seen once. The ten largest clones represent 1% to 1.5% of the sample.

The sample consisted of peripheral blood. The sequence joins TRBV5-1 to TRBJ2-3; TRBD1 matches 10 bases in the middle. The TCR sequence derives from a woman aged 50 to 65 with acute or convalescent COVID-19. CDR3 protein: CASSPRQGAPEGTDTQYF. The nucleotide sequence is given as TGCGCCAGCAGCCCCAGACAGGGGGCGCCGGAAGGGACAGATACGCAGTATTTT.